The sequence of this T cell receptor (beta chain) was determined in a study of T cell changes during pregnancy in multiple sclerosis. TCRdb keeps only in-frame clones here, not all; method: immunoSEQ multiplex PCR. The data hold more than 65,000 clones, with over 80% observed a single time. Germline CDR1 LGHNA, CDR2 YSLEER. The CDR3 contains 15 residues. Trimming at V came to 4 bases and at J to 1 base, leaving 5 bases not matched to a gene. The clonotype originates from a female donor with multiple sclerosis, enrolled in a pregnancy study. This chain uses TRBV4-3 with TRBJ2-3; 7 bases fit TRBD2. Here the sequenced sample was CD4+ T cells from peripheral blood mononuclear cells, taken before pregnancy. CDR3 nucleotides: TGCGCCAGCAGCCTAGCGGGCCGGGGCACAGATACGCAGTATTTT. This translates into CASSLAGRGTDTQYF.